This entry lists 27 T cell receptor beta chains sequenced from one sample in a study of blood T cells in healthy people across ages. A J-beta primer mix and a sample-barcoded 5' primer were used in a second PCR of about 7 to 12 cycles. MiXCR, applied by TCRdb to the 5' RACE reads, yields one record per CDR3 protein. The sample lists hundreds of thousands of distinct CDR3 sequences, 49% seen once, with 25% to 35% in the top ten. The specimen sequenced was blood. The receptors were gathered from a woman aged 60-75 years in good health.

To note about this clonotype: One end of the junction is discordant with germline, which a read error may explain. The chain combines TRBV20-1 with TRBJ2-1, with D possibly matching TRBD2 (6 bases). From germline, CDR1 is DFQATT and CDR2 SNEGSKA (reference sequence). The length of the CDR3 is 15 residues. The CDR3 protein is CSASGRKGTYNEQFF. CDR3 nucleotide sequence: TGCAGTGCTTCAGGGAGGAAGGGAACCTACAACGAGCAGTTCTTC.

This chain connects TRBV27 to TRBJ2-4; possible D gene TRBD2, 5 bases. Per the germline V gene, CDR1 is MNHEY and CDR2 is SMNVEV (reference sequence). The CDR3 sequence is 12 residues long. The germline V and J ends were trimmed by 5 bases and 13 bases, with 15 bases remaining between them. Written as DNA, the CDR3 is TGTGCCAGCAGTCCTGGCGGGTGGGAGCAGTACTTC. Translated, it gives CASSPGGWEQYF.

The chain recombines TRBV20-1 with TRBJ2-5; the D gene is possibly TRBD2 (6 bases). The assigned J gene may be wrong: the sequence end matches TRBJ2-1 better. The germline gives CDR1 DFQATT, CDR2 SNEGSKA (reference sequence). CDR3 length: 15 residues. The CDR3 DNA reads TGCAGTGCTAGAGAGCCTCTAGCGCGCCAAGAGACCCAGTTCTTC. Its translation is CSAREPLARQETQFF.

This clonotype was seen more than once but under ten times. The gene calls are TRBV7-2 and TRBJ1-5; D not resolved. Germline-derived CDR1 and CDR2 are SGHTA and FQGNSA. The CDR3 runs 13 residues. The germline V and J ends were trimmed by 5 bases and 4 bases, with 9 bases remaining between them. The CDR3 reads CASSPDGNQPQHF. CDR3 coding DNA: TGTGCCAGCAGCCCCGACGGAAATCAGCCCCAGCATTTT. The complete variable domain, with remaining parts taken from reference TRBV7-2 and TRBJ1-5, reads GAGVSQSPSNKVTEKGKDVELRCDPISGHTALYWYRQSLGQGLEFLIYFQGNSAPDKSGLPSDRFSAERTGGSVSTLTIQRTQQEDSAVYLCASSPDGNQPQHFGDGTRLSIL.

The CDR3 sequence is CAISESVRATYEQYF. DNA of the CDR3: TGTGCCATCAGTGAATCGGTTAGGGCCACCTACGAGCAGTACTTC. The gene calls are TRBV10-3 and TRBJ2-7; no clear D. Looked up from germline, CDR1 is ENHRY and CDR2 is SYGVKD. Trimming pared 3 bases from V and 2 bases from J, leaving 14 bases between. This CDR3 comprises 15 residues.

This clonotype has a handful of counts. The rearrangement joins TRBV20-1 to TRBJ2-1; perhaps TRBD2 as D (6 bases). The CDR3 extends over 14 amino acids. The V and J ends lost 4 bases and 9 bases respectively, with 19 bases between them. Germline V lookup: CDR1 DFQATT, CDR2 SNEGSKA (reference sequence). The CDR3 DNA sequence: TGCAGTGCTAAGAGACTAGAAGGGCACACTGAGCAGTTCTTC. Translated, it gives CSAKRLEGHTEQFF.

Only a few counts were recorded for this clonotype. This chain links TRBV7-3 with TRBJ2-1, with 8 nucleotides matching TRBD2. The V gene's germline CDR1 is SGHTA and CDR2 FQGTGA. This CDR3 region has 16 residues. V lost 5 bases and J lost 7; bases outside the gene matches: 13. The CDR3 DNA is TGTGCCAGCAGCCCAAAAGTCGGGAGGGGTAATAATGAGCAGTTCTTC. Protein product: CASSPKVGRGNNEQFF.

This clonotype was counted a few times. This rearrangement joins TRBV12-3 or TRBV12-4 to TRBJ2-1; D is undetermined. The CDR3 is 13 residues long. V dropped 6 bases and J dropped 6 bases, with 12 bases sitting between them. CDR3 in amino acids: CASSSEMGNEQFF. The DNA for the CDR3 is TGTGCCAGCAGCTCCGAGATGGGCAATGAGCAGTTCTTC.

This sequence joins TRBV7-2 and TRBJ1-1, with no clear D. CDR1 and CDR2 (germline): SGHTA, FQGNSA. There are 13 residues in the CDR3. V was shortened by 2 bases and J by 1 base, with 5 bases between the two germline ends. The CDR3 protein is CASSLSKNTEAFF. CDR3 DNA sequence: TGTGCCAGCAGCTTATCCAAGAACACTGAAGCTTTCTTT.

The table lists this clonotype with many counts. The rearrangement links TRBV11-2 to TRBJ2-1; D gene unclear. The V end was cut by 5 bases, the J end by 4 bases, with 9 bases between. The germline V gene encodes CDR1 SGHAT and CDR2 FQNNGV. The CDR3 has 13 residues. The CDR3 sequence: CASSAGAYNEQFF. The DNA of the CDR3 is TGTGCCAGCAGCGCCGGAGCATACAATGAGCAGTTCTTC.

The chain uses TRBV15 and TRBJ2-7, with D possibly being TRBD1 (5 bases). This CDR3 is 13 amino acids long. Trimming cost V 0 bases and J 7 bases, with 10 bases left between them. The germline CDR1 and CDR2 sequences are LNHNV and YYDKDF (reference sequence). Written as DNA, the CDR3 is TGTGCCACCAGCAGAGATCAGGCAGGGGAGCAGTACTTC. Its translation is CATSRDQAGEQYF. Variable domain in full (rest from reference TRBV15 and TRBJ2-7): DAMVIQNPRYQVTQFGKPVTLSCSQTLNHNVMYWYQQKSSQAPKLLFHYYDKDFNNEADTPDNFQSRRPNTSFCFLDIRSPGLGDTAMYLCATSRDQAGEQYFGPGTRLTVT.

The CDR3 sequence: CASSPEAGLNEQFF. The CDR3 nucleotides read TGTGCCAGCAGCCCAGAAGCGGGCCTGAATGAGCAGTTCTTC. The chain joins TRBV7-2 to TRBJ2-1; TRBD2 might be the D (6 bases). Per the germline V gene, CDR1 is SGHTA and CDR2 is FQGNSA. This CDR3 has 14 residues. V was pared by 5 bases and J by 7 bases, with 15 bases between. The full variable domain, rest sourced from reference TRBV7-2 and TRBJ2-1, is GAGVSQSPSNKVTEKGKDVELRCDPISGHTALYWYRQSLGQGLEFLIYFQGNSAPDKSGLPSDRFSAERTGGSVSTLTIQRTQQEDSAVYLCASSPEAGLNEQFFGPGTRLTVL.

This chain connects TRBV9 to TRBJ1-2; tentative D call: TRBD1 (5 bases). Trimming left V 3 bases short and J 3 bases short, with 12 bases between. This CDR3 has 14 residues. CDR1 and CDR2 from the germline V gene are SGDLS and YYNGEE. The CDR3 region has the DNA TGTGCCAGCAGCGCCCCGCAGGGCTACTATGGCTACACCTTC. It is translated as CASSAPQGYYGYTF.

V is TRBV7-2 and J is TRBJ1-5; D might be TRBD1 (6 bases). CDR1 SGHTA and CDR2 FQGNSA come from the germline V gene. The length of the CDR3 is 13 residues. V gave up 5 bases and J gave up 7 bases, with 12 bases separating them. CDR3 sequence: CASSNRVGQPQHF. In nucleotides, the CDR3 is TGTGCCAGCAGCAACAGGGTCGGCCAGCCCCAGCATTTT.

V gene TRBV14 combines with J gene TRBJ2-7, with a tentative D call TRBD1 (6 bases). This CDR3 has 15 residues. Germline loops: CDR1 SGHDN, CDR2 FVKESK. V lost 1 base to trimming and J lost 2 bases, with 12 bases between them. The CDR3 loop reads CASSQVGTSAYEQYF. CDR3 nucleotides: TGTGCCAGCAGCCAAGTAGGGACAAGTGCCTACGAGCAGTACTTC. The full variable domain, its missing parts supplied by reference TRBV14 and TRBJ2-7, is EAGVTQFPSHSVIEKGQTVTLRCDPISGHDNLYWYRRVMGKEIKFLLHFVKESKQDESGMPNNRFLAERTGGTYSTLKVQPAELEDSGVYFCASSQVGTSAYEQYFGPGTRLTVT.

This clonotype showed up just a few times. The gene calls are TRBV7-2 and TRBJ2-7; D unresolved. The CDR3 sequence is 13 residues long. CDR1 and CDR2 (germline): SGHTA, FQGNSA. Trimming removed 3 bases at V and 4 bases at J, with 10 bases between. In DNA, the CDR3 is TGTGCCAGCAGCTTTTTCGGATCTTACGAGCAGTACTTC. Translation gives CASSFFGSYEQYF.

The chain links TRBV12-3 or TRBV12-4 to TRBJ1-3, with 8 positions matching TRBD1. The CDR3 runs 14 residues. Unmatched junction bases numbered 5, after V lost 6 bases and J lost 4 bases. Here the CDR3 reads CASRATGAGNTIYF. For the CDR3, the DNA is TGTGCCAGCAGAGCGACAGGGGCCGGAAACACCATATATTTT.

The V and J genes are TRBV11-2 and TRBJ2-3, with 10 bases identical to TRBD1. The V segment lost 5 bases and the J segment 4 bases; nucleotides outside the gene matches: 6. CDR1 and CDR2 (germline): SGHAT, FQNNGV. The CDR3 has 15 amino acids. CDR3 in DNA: TGTGCCAGCAGCCGGGGGACAGGGGAATCAGATACGCAGTATTTT. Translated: CASSRGTGESDTQYF.

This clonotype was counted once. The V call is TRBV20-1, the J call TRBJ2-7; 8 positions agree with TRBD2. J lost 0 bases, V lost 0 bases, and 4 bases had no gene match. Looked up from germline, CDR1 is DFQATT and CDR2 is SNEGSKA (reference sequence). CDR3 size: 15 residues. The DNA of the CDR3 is TGCAGTGCTAGAGAGAGCGGGGGAGGCTCCTACGAGCAGTACTTC. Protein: CSARESGGGSYEQYF.

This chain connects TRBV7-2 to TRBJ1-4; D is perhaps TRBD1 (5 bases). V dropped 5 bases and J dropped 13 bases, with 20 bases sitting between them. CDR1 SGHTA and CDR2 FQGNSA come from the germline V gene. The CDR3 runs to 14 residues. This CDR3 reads CASSPPAQGASLFF. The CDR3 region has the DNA TGTGCCAGCAGCCCACCCGCTCAGGGAGCTTCACTGTTTTTT.

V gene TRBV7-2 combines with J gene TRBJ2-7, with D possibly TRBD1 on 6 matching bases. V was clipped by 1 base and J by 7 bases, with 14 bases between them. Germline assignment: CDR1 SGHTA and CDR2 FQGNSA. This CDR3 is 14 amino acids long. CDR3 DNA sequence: TGTGCCAGCAGCTTAGGAACCCGTACAGGGGAGCAGTACTTC. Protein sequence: CASSLGTRTGEQYF.

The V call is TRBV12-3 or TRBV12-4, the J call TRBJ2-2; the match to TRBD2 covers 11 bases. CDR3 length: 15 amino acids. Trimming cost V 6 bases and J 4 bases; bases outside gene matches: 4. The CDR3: CASRGTSGFTGELFF. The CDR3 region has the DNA TGTGCCAGCAGGGGGACTAGCGGCTTCACCGGGGAGCTGTTTTTT.

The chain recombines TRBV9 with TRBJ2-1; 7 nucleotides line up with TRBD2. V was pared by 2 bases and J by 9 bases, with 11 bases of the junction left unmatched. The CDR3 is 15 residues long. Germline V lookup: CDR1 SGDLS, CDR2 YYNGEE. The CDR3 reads CASSVLREVRGEQFF. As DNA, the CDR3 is TGTGCCAGCAGCGTCCTACGGGAGGTTCGCGGTGAGCAGTTCTTC.

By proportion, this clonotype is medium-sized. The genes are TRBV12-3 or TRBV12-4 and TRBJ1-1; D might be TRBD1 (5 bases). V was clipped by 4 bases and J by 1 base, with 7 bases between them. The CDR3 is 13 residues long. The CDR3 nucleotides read TGTGCCAGCAGTTCGGGGCCGAACACTGAAGCTTTCTTT. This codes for CASSSGPNTEAFF.

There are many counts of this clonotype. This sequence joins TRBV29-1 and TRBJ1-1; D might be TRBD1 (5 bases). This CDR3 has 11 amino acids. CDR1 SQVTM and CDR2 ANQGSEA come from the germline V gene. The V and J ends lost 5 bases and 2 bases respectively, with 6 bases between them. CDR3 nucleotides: TGCAGCGTTCAGGGAAACACTGAAGCTTTCTTT. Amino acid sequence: CSVQGNTEAFF.

CDR3 bases: TGTGCCAGCAGCTCCGGTCGCGAGAGCTCCTACGAGCAGTACTTC. It encodes CASSSGRESSYEQYF. This chain links TRBV11-2 with TRBJ2-7; D is undetermined. There are 15 residues in the CDR3. Trimming took 4 bases from V and 0 from J, leaving 13 bases between them. CDR1 SGHAT and CDR2 FQNNGV come from the germline V gene.

The CDR3 nucleotides read TGTGCCAGCAGCTTTGGCGGGATCTACAATGAGCAGTACTTC. Translation: CASSFGGIYNEQYF. The chain joins TRBV7-3 to TRBJ2-7, with D possibly TRBD2 on 6 matching bases. Per the germline V gene, CDR1 is SGHTA and CDR2 is FQGTGA. V lost 3 bases, J lost 7 bases, and 16 bases lay in between. The CDR3 is 14 amino acids.